Below, 9 T cell receptor beta chains from the same sample are listed, as sequenced in a study of cytomegalovirus exposure and HLA in healthy donors. Data came from immunoSEQ multiplex PCR; TCRdb stores just in-frame clones and leaves some out. The repertoire consists of 65,000 to 80,000 clones, with about 93% occurring once and the leading ten covering around 2.1%. Sequences were obtained from PBMCs. The source is a young woman in good health and CMV-seronegative.

This clone occurred once. The chain carries TRBV19 and TRBJ2-5, with D perhaps matching TRBD1 (6 bases). V lost 2 bases and J 5 bases, leaving 15 bases between the germline ends. Per the germline V gene, CDR1 is LNHDA and CDR2 is SQIVND (reference sequence). There are 15 residues in the CDR3. The CDR3 loop is CASSIYPGDQETQYF. Written as DNA, the CDR3 is TGTGCCAGTAGTATATATCCAGGGGATCAGGAGACCCAGTACTTC.

The chain uses TRBV4-1 and TRBJ1-1; D is ambiguous. Per germline, CDR1 MGHRA and CDR2 YSYEKL. This CDR3 spans 16 amino acids. Trimming stripped 1 base from V and 1 base from J, with 13 bases between. Here the CDR3 DNA reads TGCGCCAGCAGCCAAGTGACCGAGGGTGGGAACACTGAAGCTTTCTTT. Translating it yields CASSQVTEGGNTEAFF.

This chain links TRBV5-1 with TRBJ2-7; weak D call: TRBD1 (6 bases). Germline CDR1 reads SGHRS; CDR2 reads YFSETQ. The V and J ends lost 1 base and 4 bases respectively, with 12 bases between them. The CDR3 is made up of 14 amino acids. The CDR3 here is CASSLTGNGYEQYF. The CDR3 DNA follows: TGCGCCAGCAGCTTGACAGGGAATGGGTACGAGCAGTACTTC.

This chain connects TRBV9 to TRBJ2-5; no clear D gene. Germline V gene lookup returns CDR1 SGDLS and CDR2 YYNGEE. The CDR3 has 14 amino acids. The V end was cut by 4 bases, the J end by 2 bases, with 12 bases between. Here the CDR3 reads CASSTRGGQETQYF. The CDR3 bases are TGTGCCAGCAGCACTCGAGGCGGACAAGAGACCCAGTACTTC.

The chain combines TRBV12-5 with TRBJ2-3; D is unclear. Per the germline V gene, CDR1 is LGHNT and CDR2 is FRNRAP. Trimming removed 8 bases at V and 6 bases at J, with 9 bases between. The CDR3 totals 11 residues. CDR3 amino acids: CASHLWDTQYF. The CDR3 region has the DNA TGTGCTAGTCACTTGTGGGATACGCAGTATTTT.

The V gene is TRBV7-9, the J gene TRBJ2-1, with a possible D match to TRBD1 (5 bases). This CDR3 contains 15 residues. The V gene lost 5 bases and the J gene lost 4 bases, with 15 bases spanning the gap. CDR1 and CDR2 from the germline V gene are SEHNR and FQNEAQ (reference sequence). CDR3 residues: CASSQDILSYNEQFF. In nucleotides, the CDR3 is TGTGCCAGCAGCCAGGACATACTGTCATACAATGAGCAGTTCTTC.

The chain joins TRBV5-1 to TRBJ1-1; D may be TRBD1 (5 bases). The CDR3 covers 13 residues. From germline, CDR1 is SGHRS and CDR2 YFSETQ. V lost 4 bases to trimming and J lost 1 base, with 8 bases between them. In DNA, the CDR3 is TGCGCCAGCAGCGGAGGGGAGAACACTGAAGCTTTCTTT. This encodes CASSGGENTEAFF.

The V and J genes are TRBV6-5 and TRBJ2-5; the D gene is possibly TRBD1 (6 bases). Germline V gives CDR1 MNHEY, CDR2 SVGAGI. V was trimmed by 5 bases and J by 5 bases, leaving 9 bases between them. This CDR3 has 12 residues. CDR3 loop: CASSGDTETQYF. The DNA of the CDR3 is TGTGCCAGCAGTGGGGACACCGAGACCCAGTACTTC.

V and J are TRBV19 and TRBJ2-3; D perhaps matches TRBD2 (6 bases). The germline CDR1 and CDR2 sequences are LNHDA and SQIVND (reference sequence). CDR3 length equals 16 residues. The ends were cut back, 2 bases at V and 2 bases at J, with 14 bases in the middle. In DNA form, the CDR3 reads TGTGCCAGTAGTATATGGGGGGACGGGATCACAGATACGCAGTATTTT. As protein: CASSIWGDGITDTQYF.